The text below deals with one T cell receptor beta chain. The antigen remains unidentified. The PCR used 60 Vbeta and 13 Jbeta primers. Generated by immunoSEQ multiplex PCR, the TCRdb table keeps only in-frame clones and is missing some. The sample yields 180,000 or so clones, about 80% seen once. CDR1 is GTSNPN and CDR2 is SVGIG in the germline V gene (reference sequence). V lost 4 bases and J 2 bases, leaving 17 bases between the germline ends. This CDR3 comprises 15 residues. This sample was taken from a study of cytomegalovirus exposure and HLA in healthy donors. General study results and limits: A missense DCLRE1C variant was associated with V- and J-gene trimming of TCR beta chains in a later analysis, and an independent cohort replicated the association. A later analysis found that most CMV-associated TCR beta chains appeared HLA-restricted. Per a later analysis, 15,000 to 20,000 TCR beta sequences showed association with HLA alleles at 0.05 false discovery rate. The study designated about 180 TCR beta chains cytomegalovirus-associated.

V is TRBV30 and J is TRBJ2-5; TRBD2 is a possible D gene (5 bases). The sample consisted of PBMCs. The TCR comes from a woman aged 25 to 39 in good health and CMV-seronegative. CDR3 amino acids: CAWTEGVVGQETQYF. The CDR3 DNA is TGTGCCTGGACCGAGGGCGTGGTAGGTCAAGAGACCCAGTACTTC.